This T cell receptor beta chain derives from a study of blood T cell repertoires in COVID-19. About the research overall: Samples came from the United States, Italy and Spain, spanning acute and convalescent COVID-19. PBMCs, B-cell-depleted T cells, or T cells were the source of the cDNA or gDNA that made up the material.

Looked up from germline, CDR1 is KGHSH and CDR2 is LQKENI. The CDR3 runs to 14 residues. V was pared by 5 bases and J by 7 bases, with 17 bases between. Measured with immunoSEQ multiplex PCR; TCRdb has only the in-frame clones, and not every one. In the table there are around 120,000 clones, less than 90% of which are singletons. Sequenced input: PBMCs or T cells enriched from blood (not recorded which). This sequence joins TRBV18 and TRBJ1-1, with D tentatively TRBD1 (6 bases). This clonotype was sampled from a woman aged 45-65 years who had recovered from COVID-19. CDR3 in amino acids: CASSVRDNFGEAFF. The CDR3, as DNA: TGTGCCAGCTCAGTCCGGGACAACTTCGGTGAAGCTTTCTTT.